The 26 T cell receptor beta chains given below trace back to one sample, sequenced in a study of molecular identifiers for immune sequencing clone quantification (dated by TCRdb to 2016 to 2019). Preparation of the library involved PCR. Sequencing was carried out with an Illumina HiSeq 4000. In-frame beta chains were kept once TCRdb had trimmed the public reads at Q25 with fastp and called clones with MiXCR. Rows are combined by CDR3 protein, so each entry shows the most common genes and DNA. The sample profile shows 35,000 to 40,000 distinct CDR3 sequences; 15% to 20% of them were found once. The ten biggest clones cover approximately 1.2% of the sample. The sequenced sample was naive CD8+ T cells from blood, with Jurkat cell RNA spiked in. Explained via the paper, the cell subset or site label denotes: FACS-sorted CD8+CD4-CCR7+CD45RA+ naive T cells. These TCRs come from a human donor in good health. Some libraries in this study had Jurkat cell RNA spiked in.

This clonotype was recorded a few times. One base away lies a much larger clone, so this may be a sequencing read error. The rearrangement links TRBV11-2 to TRBJ2-7; no firm D call. The CDR3 runs to 14 residues. The V gene's germline CDR1 is SGHAT and CDR2 FQNNGV. CDR3 residues: CASSLDYPSYERYF. As DNA, the CDR3 is TGTGCCAGCAGCTTAGATTATCCCAGCTACGAGCGGTACTTC.

This clonotype was seen repeatedly, ten times or more. This chain joins TRBV24-1 and TRBJ1-3; no clear D. Looked up from germline, CDR1 is KGHDR and CDR2 is SFDVKD. The CDR3 is 15 residues long. Deletions cut 3 bases from V and 0 bases from J, with 8 bases between. The DNA for the CDR3 is TGTGCCACCAGTGATGATGAGAGCTCTGGAAACACCATATATTTT. This codes for CATSDDESSGNTIYF.

The sample holds many counts of this clonotype. This chain uses TRBV9 with TRBJ2-5; D unclear. Between the trimmed V and J ends, which lost 0 bases and 3 bases, there was a span of 9 bases. The CDR3 is 14 residues long. CDR1 is SGDLS and CDR2 is YYNGEE in the germline V gene. This chain's CDR3 is CASSVEGIEETQYF. In DNA form, the CDR3 reads TGTGCCAGCAGCGTAGAAGGGATCGAAGAGACCCAGTACTTC.

Note on this clonotype: Its ends do not fully match the called genes, so a read error is possible. The chain links TRBV28 to TRBJ2-7; D gene ambiguous. The CDR3 contains 14 residues. Germline CDR1 MDHEN, CDR2 SYDVKM. The CDR3 is CAGSLTGHSYEQYF. The CDR3 DNA reads as TGTGCCGGCAGTTTAACGGGCCACTCCTACGAGCAGTACTTC.

The rearrangement uses TRBV12-3 or TRBV12-4 and TRBJ1-1; D is unresolved. V lost 4 bases and J 3 bases, leaving 12 bases between the germline ends. This CDR3 has 14 amino acids. CDR3 sequence (DNA): TGTGCCAGCAGTTCAGCTCAGGATGACACTGAAGCTTTCTTT. As protein: CASSSAQDDTEAFF.

Note on this clonotype: A much larger clone lies one base from this, so it may be a read error. The CDR3 DNA follows: TGTGCCAGCAGTTTAGCGGGGGGGCCAAAAGATACGCAGTGTTTT. It codes for CASSLAGGPKDTQCF. The chain couples TRBV12-3 or TRBV12-4 to TRBJ2-3; D is possibly TRBD2 (7 bases). This CDR3 region has 15 residues.

A word on this clonotype: A much larger clonotype is one base distant, so this may be a read error. The chain links TRBV27 to TRBJ1-1; 7 positions match TRBD1. The germline V gene has CDR1 MNHEY and CDR2 SMNVEV (reference sequence). This CDR3 region has 13 residues. This CDR3 is CASKRGGLAEASF. CDR3 DNA: TGTGCCAGCAAGAGAGGGGGCTTAGCTGAAGCTTCCTTT.

As to this clonotype: A much larger clone is a single base away; this may be a read error. V is TRBV12-3 or TRBV12-4 and J is TRBJ2-3; D is uncertain. The CDR3 length is 12 residues. The CDR3 nucleotides read TGTGCCAGCAGTACTCACACAGATACGCAGGATTTT. As protein: CASSTHTDTQDF.

This clonotype appeared many times. This rearrangement joins TRBV7-9 to TRBJ1-5, with D unclear. The CDR3 is made up of 14 amino acids. V dropped 1 base and J dropped 6 bases, with 10 bases sitting between them. CDR1 and CDR2 (germline): SEHNR, FQNEAQ (reference sequence). DNA for the CDR3: TGTGCCAGCAGCTTAGATTCAAGTGTTCAGCCCCAGCATTTT. Its protein product is CASSLDSSVQPQHF.

This clonotype has ten or more counts. The chain is built from TRBV9 and TRBJ2-3; D gene unclear. The CDR3 length is 16 residues. Germline assignment: CDR1 SGDLS and CDR2 YYNGEE. Trimming pared 0 bases from V and 2 bases from J, leaving 13 bases between. CDR3 protein: CASSVEGGLSTDTQYF. The CDR3 nucleotides are TGTGCCAGCAGCGTAGAAGGCGGTCTATCCACAGATACGCAGTATTTT.

This clonotype occurred many times. This chain connects TRBV4-1 to TRBJ2-5; D gene unclear. Germline assignment: CDR1 MGHRA and CDR2 YSYEKL. The CDR3 is made up of 15 amino acids. Trimming pared 1 base from V and 1 base from J, leaving 10 bases between. Here the CDR3 reads CASSQGRGFQETQYF. The CDR3 region has the DNA TGCGCCAGCAGCCAAGGGCGTGGGTTCCAAGAGACCCAGTACTTC.

This clonotype showed up many times. CDR3 region: CASRTGSSYEQYF. CDR3 in DNA: TGTGCCAGCAGAACCGGGAGCTCCTACGAGCAGTACTTC. The V call is TRBV7-2, the J call TRBJ2-7, with TRBD2 as a possible D gene (6 bases). Germline values: CDR1 SGHTA, CDR2 FQGNSA. V was trimmed by 6 bases and J by 0 bases, leaving 9 bases between them. CDR3 length equals 13 residues.

For this clonotype: A much larger clone is a single base away; this may be a read error. The V call is TRBV6-2 or TRBV6-3, the J call TRBJ2-3, with a possible D match to TRBD2 (6 bases). Germline V lookup: CDR1 MNHEY, CDR2 SVGEGT. The CDR3 spans 13 residues. The CDR3 bases are TGTGCCACAACGGGGGTGAACACAGATATGCAGTATTTT. Residues: CATTGVNTDMQYF.

Comments on this clonotype: This may come from a read error, since a much larger clone is one base off. V is TRBV6-1 and J is TRBJ1-5; 9 bases match TRBD1. Germline V gene data show CDR1 as MNHNS and CDR2 as SASEGT. There are 16 residues in the CDR3. The CDR3 protein is CDSSPDRGDDNQPQHF. The CDR3 nucleotides are TGTGACAGCAGTCCTGACAGGGGGGACGACAATCAGCCCCAGCATTTT.

This clonotype was picked up many times. V is TRBV6-5 and J is TRBJ1-1; D uncertain. The CDR3 consists of 14 residues. Germline V gene data show CDR1 as MNHEY and CDR2 as SVGAGI. V gave up 0 bases and J gave up 4 bases, with 9 bases separating them. CDR3 in amino acids: CASSYSAEGTEAFF. DNA of the CDR3: TGTGCCAGCAGTTACTCTGCGGAAGGCACTGAAGCTTTCTTT.

This clonotype showed up many times. This sequence joins TRBV28 and TRBJ2-3, with a tentative D call TRBD1 (5 bases). CDR1 and CDR2 (germline): MDHEN, SYDVKM. V was clipped by 5 bases and J by 4 bases, with 10 bases between them. The CDR3 has 13 residues. This CDR3 reads CASSGSGSDTQYF. For the CDR3, the DNA is TGTGCCAGCAGTGGATCAGGGTCAGATACGCAGTATTTT.

This clonotype was seen a few times. This sequence joins TRBV12-3 or TRBV12-4 and TRBJ2-4; maybe TRBD2 (6 bases). This CDR3 spans 11 amino acids. V lost 6 bases, J lost 11 bases, and 11 bases lay in between. CDR3 in amino acids: CASRRSGVQYF. In nucleotides, the CDR3 is TGTGCCAGCAGGCGGTCGGGGGTTCAGTACTTC.

This clonotype was seen at least ten times. V and J are TRBV12-3 or TRBV12-4 and TRBJ2-5; D is undetermined. The CDR3 has 16 residues. The V end lost 6 bases, the J end lost 2 bases, and 19 bases lay between the germline ends. The CDR3 sequence: CASSPNRGDAQETQYF. CDR3 DNA sequence: TGTGCCAGCAGCCCAAACCGAGGCGACGCGCAAGAGACCCAGTACTTC.

This clonotype was seen a handful of times. Relative to the germline gene, one junction end is altered; a read error may explain this. CDR3 residues: CASSQGTEAFF. The CDR3 DNA sequence: TGTGCCAGCAGCCAAGGGACAGAAGCTTTCTTT. The chain recombines TRBV4-1 with TRBJ1-1, with a tentative D call TRBD1 (6 bases). Looked up from germline, CDR1 is MGHRA and CDR2 is YSYEKL. CDR3 length equals 11 residues.

This clonotype occurred many times. The chain combines TRBV4-3 with TRBJ1-2; 8 nucleotides align to TRBD1. Germline CDR1 reads LGHNA; CDR2 reads YSLEER. The length of the CDR3 is 17 residues. J gave up 8 bases and V 0 bases, and 14 bases lay outside the gene matches. CDR3 sequence (DNA): TGCGCCAGCAGCCAAGACAGGGGGCCGCTCACCCTTTGGGGCTACACCTTC. It yields the protein CASSQDRGPLTLWGYTF.

As for this clonotype: A junction boundary mismatches the germline segment, possibly from a read error. The V gene is TRBV4-3, the J gene TRBJ1-1; the D is unclear. The length of the CDR3 is 14 residues. Germline CDR1 reads LGHNA; CDR2 reads YSLEER. In DNA form, the CDR3 reads TGCGCCAGCAGCCACCGCCAGAACCCGGCTGAAGCCTTCTTT. This encodes CASSHRQNPAEAFF.

Details on this clonotype: At one end the junction does not follow the germline gene, possibly because of a read error. The gene calls are TRBV11-3 and TRBJ2-1, with no clear D. Germline V lookup: CDR1 SGHNT, CDR2 YENEEA. The CDR3 has 13 residues. The CDR3 DNA sequence: TGTGTCAGCAGCTTAGGTCCGTACAATGAGCAGTTCTTC. It specifies CVSSLGPYNEQFF.

The chain is built from TRBV3-1 and TRBJ2-5; no clear D gene. The CDR3 length is 14 residues. Germline V CDR1 and CDR2: LGHDT, YNNKEL (reference sequence). The V and J ends lost 4 bases and 5 bases respectively, with 14 bases between them. CDR3 bases: TGTGCCAGCAGCCCAAATCAGGCAACTGAGACCCAGTACTTC. This sequence encodes CASSPNQATETQYF.

This clonotype was seen ten or more times. The chain combines TRBV20-1 with TRBJ2-3, with 11 bases identical to TRBD2. The CDR3 consists of 17 residues. Per the germline V gene, CDR1 is DFQATT and CDR2 is SNEGSKA (reference sequence). Trimming took 0 bases from V and 0 from J; bases not matched to a gene: 5. DNA of the CDR3: TGCAGTGCTAGAGATCTGGGACTAGCGGATAGCACAGATACGCAGTATTTT. Translating gives CSARDLGLADSTDTQYF.

Turning to this clonotype: A much larger clone is a single base away; this may be a read error. The DNA is omitted, as the CDR3 cannot be located on it reliably, and the CDR3 follows TCRdb's listing. V is TRBV20-1 and J is TRBJ1-2. Germline CDR1 is DFQATT and CDR2 is SNEGSKA (reference sequence). Ends included, the CDR3 has 12 residues. The CDR3 loop is CSARGVGYGNTF.

On this clonotype itself: This may be a read error, as it is one base from a much larger clone. The V call is TRBV4-3, the J call TRBJ1-1; a possible D gene is TRBD1 (5 bases). CDR3 length: 16 amino acids. V was trimmed by 3 bases and J by 4 bases, leaving 18 bases between them. Germline V lookup: CDR1 LGHNA, CDR2 YSLEER. This CDR3 reads CASSHSSGGDRTEAFF. The DNA of the CDR3 is TGCGCCAGCAGCCATTCTAGCGGGGGAGATCGCACTGAAGCTTTCTTT.